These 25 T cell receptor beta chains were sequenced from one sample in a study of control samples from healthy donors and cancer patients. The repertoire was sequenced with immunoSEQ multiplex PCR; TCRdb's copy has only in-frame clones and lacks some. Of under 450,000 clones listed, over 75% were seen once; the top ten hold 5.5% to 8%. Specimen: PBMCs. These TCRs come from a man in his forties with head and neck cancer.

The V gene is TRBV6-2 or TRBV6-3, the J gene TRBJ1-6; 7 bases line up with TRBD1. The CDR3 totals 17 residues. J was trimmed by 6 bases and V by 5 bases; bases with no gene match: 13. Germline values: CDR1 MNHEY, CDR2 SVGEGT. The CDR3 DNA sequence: TGTGCCAGCAGTATGCGACAGGGCTGGGGCACTAATTCACCCCTCCACTTT. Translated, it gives CASSMRQGWGTNSPLHF.

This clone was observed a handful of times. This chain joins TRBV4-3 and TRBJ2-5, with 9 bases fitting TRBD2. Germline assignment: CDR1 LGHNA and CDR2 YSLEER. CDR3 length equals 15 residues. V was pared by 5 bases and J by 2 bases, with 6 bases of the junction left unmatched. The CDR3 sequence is CASSETSGPQETQYF. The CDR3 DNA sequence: TGCGCCAGCAGCGAGACTAGCGGACCTCAAGAGACCCAGTACTTC.

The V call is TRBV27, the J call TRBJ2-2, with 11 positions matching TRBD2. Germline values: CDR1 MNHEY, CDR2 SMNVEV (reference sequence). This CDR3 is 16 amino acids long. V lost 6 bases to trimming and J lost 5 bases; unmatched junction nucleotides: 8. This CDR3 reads CASRLIRTSGTGELFF. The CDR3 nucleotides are TGTGCCAGCAGGCTTATAAGGACTAGCGGGACCGGGGAGCTGTTTTTT.

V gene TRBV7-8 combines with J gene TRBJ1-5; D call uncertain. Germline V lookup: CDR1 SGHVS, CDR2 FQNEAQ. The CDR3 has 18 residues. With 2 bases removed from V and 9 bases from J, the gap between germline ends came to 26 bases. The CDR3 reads CASSLIKAPSLVIWPQHF. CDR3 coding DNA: TGTGCCAGCAGCTTAATTAAAGCCCCAAGTTTGGTAATTTGGCCCCAGCATTTT.

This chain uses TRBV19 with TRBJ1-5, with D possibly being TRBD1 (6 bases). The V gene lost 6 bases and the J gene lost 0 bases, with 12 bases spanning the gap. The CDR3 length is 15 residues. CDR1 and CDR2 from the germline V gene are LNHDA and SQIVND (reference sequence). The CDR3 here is CASSTTGDSNQPQHF. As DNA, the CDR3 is TGTGCCAGTAGCACGACAGGAGATAGCAATCAGCCCCAGCATTTT.

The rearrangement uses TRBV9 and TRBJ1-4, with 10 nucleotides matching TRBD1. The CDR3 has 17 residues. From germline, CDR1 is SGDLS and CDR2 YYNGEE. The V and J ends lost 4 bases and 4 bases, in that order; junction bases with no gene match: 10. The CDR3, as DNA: TGTGCCAGCAGCTCTCGGGACAGGGGAGGAAGTAATGAAAAACTGTTTTTT. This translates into CASSSRDRGGSNEKLFF.

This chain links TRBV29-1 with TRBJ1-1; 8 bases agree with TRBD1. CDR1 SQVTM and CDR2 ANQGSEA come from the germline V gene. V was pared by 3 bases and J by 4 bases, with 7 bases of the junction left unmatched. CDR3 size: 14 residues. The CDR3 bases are TGCAGCGTTGAGGGACAGGTCCCGGCCACTGAAGCTTTCTTT. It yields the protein CSVEGQVPATEAFF.

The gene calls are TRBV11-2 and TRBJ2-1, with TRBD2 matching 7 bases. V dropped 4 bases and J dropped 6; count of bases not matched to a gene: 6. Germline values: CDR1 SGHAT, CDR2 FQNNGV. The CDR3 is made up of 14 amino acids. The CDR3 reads CASSSRLAGNEQFF. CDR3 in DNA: TGTGCCAGCAGCTCGAGACTAGCTGGCAATGAGCAGTTCTTC.

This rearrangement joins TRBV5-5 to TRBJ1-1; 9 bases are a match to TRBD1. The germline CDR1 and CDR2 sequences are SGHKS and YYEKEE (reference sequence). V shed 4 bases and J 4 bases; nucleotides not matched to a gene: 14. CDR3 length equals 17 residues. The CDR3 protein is CASSTSDRGRLGTEAFF. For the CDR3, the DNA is TGTGCCAGCAGCACCTCGGACAGGGGCCGCCTGGGCACTGAAGCTTTCTTT.

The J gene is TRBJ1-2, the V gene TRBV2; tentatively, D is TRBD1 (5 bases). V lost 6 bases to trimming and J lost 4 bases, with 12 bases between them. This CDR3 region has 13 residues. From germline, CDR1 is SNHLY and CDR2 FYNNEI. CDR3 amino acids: CASSGSGSYGYTF. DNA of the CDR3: TGTGCCAGCAGCGGATCAGGGAGCTATGGCTACACCTTC.

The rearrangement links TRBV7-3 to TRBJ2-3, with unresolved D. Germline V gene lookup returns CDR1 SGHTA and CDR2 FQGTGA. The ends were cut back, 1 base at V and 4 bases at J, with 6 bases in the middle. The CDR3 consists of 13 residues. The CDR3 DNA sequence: TGTGCCAGCAGCTTAAGGGGTTCAGATACGCAGTATTTT. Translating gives CASSLRGSDTQYF. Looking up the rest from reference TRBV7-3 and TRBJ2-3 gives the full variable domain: GAGVSQTPSNKVTEKGKYVELRCDPISGHTALYWYRQSLGQGPEFLIYFQGTGAADDSGLPNDRFFAVRPEGSVSTLKIQRTERGDSAVYLCASSLRGSDTQYFGPGTRLTVL.

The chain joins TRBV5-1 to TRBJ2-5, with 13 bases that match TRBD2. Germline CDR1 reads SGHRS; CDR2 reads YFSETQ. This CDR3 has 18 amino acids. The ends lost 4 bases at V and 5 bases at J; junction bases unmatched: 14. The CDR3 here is CASSPYGLAGEERETQYF. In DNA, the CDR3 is TGCGCCAGCAGCCCCTATGGACTAGCGGGGGAGGAGAGGGAGACCCAGTACTTC.

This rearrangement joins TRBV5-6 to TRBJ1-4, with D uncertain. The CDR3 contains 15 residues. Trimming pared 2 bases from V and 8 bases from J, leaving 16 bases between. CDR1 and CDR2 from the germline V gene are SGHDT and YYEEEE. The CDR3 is CASSLFPDAGEKLFF. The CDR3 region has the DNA TGTGCCAGCAGCTTATTCCCAGACGCGGGGGAAAAACTGTTTTTT.

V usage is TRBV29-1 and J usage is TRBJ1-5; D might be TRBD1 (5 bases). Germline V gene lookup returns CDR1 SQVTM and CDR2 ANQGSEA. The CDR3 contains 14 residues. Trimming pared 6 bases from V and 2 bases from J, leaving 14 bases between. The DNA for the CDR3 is TGCAGCGTCCTCGTCGGAGGGGGCAATCAGCCCCAGCATTTT. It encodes CSVLVGGGNQPQHF. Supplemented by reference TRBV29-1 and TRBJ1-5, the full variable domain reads SAVISQKPSRDICQRGTSLTIQCQVDSQVTMMFWYRQQPGQSLTLIATANQGSEATYESGFVIDKFPISRPNLTFSTLTVSNMSPEDSSIYLCSVLVGGGNQPQHFGDGTRLSIL.

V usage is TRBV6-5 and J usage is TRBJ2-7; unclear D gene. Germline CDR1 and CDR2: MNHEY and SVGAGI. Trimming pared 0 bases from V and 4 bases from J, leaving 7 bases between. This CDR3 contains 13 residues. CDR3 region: CASSYSTVYEQYF. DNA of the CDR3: TGTGCCAGCAGTTACTCGACGGTGTACGAGCAGTACTTC.

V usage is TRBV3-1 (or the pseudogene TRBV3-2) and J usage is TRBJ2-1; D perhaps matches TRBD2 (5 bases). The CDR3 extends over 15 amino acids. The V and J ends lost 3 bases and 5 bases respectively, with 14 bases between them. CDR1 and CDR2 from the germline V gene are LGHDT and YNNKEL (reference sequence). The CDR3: CASSHQLSGNNEQFF. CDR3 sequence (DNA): TGTGCCAGCAGCCACCAGTTGAGCGGAAACAATGAGCAGTTCTTC.

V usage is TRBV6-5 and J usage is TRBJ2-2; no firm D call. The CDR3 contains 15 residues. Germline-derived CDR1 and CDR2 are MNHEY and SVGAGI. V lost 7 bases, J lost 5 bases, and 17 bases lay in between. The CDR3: CASTLYVGGTGELFF. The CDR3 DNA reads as TGTGCCAGCACACTGTATGTAGGTGGTACCGGGGAGCTGTTTTTT.

The CDR3 region is CASSPGRLQETQYF. In nucleotides, the CDR3 is TGCGCCAGCAGCCCGGGACGCCTCCAAGAGACCCAGTACTTC. V usage is TRBV5-1 and J usage is TRBJ2-5; either TRBD1 or TRBD2 may supply D (5 bases each). Germline assignment: CDR1 SGHRS and CDR2 YFSETQ. Between the trimmed V and J ends, which lost 4 bases and 1 base, there was a span of 11 bases. The CDR3 has 14 residues.

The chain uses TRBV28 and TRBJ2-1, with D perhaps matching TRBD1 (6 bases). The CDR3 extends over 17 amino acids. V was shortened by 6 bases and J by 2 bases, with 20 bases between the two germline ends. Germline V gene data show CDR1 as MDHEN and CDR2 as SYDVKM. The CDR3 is CASRLRPTGSAYNEQFF. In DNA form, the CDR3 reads TGTGCCAGCAGATTACGCCCAACAGGGAGCGCCTACAATGAGCAGTTCTTC.

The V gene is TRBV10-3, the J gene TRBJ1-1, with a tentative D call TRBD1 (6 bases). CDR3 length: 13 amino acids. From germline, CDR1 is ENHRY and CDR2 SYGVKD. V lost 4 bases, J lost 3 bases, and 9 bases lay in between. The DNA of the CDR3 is TGTGCCATCAGTGTAGGGGGGGACACTGAAGCTTTCTTT. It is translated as CAISVGGDTEAFF.

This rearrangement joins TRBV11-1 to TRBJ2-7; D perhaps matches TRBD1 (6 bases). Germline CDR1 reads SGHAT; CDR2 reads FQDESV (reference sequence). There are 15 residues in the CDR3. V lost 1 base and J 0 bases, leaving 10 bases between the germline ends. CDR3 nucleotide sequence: TGTGCCAGCAGCTTAGGAGGACAGCGCTCCTACGAGCAGTACTTC. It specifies CASSLGGQRSYEQYF. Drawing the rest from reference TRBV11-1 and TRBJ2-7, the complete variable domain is EAEVAQSPRYKITEKSQAVAFWCDPISGHATLYWYRQILGQGPELLVQFQDESVVDDSQLPKDRFSAERLKGVDSTLKIQPAELGDSAMYLCASSLGGQRSYEQYFGPGTRLTVT.

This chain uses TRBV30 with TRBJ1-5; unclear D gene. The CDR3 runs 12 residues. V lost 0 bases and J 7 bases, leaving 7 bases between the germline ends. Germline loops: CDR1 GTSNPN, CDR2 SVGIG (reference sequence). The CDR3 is CAWSVDRQPQHF. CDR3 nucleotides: TGTGCCTGGAGTGTAGATCGACAGCCCCAGCATTTT.

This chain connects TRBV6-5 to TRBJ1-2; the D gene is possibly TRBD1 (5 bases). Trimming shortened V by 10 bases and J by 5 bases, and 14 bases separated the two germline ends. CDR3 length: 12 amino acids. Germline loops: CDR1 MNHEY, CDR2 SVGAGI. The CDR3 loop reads CATNGGIYGYTF. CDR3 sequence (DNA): TGTGCCACTAATGGGGGGATTTATGGCTACACCTTC.

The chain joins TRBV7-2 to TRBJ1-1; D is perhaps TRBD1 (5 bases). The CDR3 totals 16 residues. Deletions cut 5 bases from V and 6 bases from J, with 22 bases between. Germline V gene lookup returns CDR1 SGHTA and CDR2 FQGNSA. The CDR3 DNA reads TGTGCCAGCAGCCCGGGCAGGCTCAGGGAGAGAGCTGAAGCTTTCTTT. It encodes CASSPGRLRERAEAFF.

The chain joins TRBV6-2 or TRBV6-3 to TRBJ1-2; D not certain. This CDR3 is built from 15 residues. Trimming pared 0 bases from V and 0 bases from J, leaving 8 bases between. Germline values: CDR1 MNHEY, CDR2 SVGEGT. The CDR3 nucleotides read TGTGCCAGCAGTTACTCGATGTCAGCTAACTATGGCTACACCTTC. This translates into CASSYSMSANYGYTF.